The 25 T cell receptor beta chains listed next were all sequenced from one sample in a study of blood T cell repertoires in COVID-19. The assay was immunoSEQ multiplex PCR, and TCRdb's table has in-frame clones only and misses some. The sample lists 300,000 to 350,000 clones; about 90% were seen once. Material for sequencing was PBMCs or T cells enriched from blood (not recorded which). The receptors were sampled from a woman in her 30s who had been exposed to COVID-19.

CDR3 DNA: TGTGCCAGCAGTAGCCCAACCGGGGGACAGCCCCAGCATTTT. As protein: CASSSPTGGQPQHF. The V call is TRBV28, the J call TRBJ1-5; maybe TRBD1 (5 bases). Germline CDR1 is MDHEN and CDR2 is SYDVKM. Trimming left V 5 bases short and J 7 bases short, with 15 bases between. The CDR3 totals 14 residues.

The gene calls are TRBV10-1 and TRBJ1-2; D gene uncertain. Trimming pared 6 bases from V and 4 bases from J, leaving 18 bases between. Looked up from germline, CDR1 is WNHNN and CDR2 is SYGVQD (reference sequence). This CDR3 region has 15 residues. The CDR3, as DNA: TGCGCCAGCAGCCCAGGTTCGTCCGCAGGCTATGGCTACACCTTC. Its protein is CASSPGSSAGYGYTF.

V usage is TRBV2 and J usage is TRBJ2-1; perhaps TRBD1 as D (5 bases). V lost 2 bases, J lost 5 bases, and 19 bases lay in between. Germline V gene lookup returns CDR1 SNHLY and CDR2 FYNNEI. The CDR3 loop spans 17 amino acids. The CDR3 DNA sequence: TGTGCCAGCAGTGAACAGGGTCTCTCTGTAAATAACAATGAGCAGTTCTTC. Its protein product is CASSEQGLSVNNNEQFF.

The genes are TRBV9 and TRBJ2-7, with 9 nucleotides matching TRBD1. The CDR3 is 16 residues long. CDR1 and CDR2 (germline): SGDLS, YYNGEE. Trimming at V came to 1 base and at J to 5 bases, leaving 10 bases not matched to a gene. The CDR3 here is CASSVKAGQGRDEQYF. In DNA form, the CDR3 reads TGTGCCAGCAGCGTAAAAGCGGGACAGGGACGCGACGAGCAGTACTTC.

The V call is TRBV6-5, the J call TRBJ1-6; D uncertain. CDR3 length: 14 amino acids. The germline gives CDR1 MNHEY, CDR2 SVGAGI. V was clipped by 2 bases and J by 4 bases, with 6 bases between them. Here the CDR3 DNA reads TGTGCCAGCAGTTACGGCCAGTATAATTCACCCCTCCACTTT. This encodes CASSYGQYNSPLHF.

The DNA of the CDR3 is TGCGCCAGCAGTCAGGACAGGGGAAGGAACTACGAGCAGTACTTC. As protein: CASSQDRGRNYEQYF. The V gene is TRBV5-1, the J gene TRBJ2-7; 9 bases line up with TRBD1. The CDR3 has 15 amino acids. Germline CDR1 SGHRS, CDR2 YFSETQ. The V segment lost 5 bases and the J segment 3 bases; nucleotides outside the gene matches: 9.

The chain employs TRBV6-5 and TRBJ1-6; 7 nucleotides match TRBD1. Per germline, CDR1 MNHEY and CDR2 SVGAGI. J lost 5 bases, V lost 6 bases, and 4 bases had no gene match. This CDR3 is built from 14 residues. CDR3 nucleotides: TGTGCCAGCAGCGCCGGGACAGATAATTCACCCCTCCACTTT. Translated: CASSAGTDNSPLHF.

The chain couples TRBV29-1 to TRBJ2-2, with TRBD1 matching over 10 bases. V dropped 6 bases and J dropped 6; count of bases not matched to a gene: 16. The CDR3 runs 17 residues. Germline V gives CDR1 SQVTM, CDR2 ANQGSEA. The CDR3 nucleotides read TGCAGCGTGGCTGCGCGGGACAGGGGTATGGGGGCCGGGGAGCTGTTTTTT. It yields the protein CSVAARDRGMGAGELFF.

This chain links TRBV7-2 with TRBJ2-7; TRBD1 might be the D (5 bases). Trimming took off 4 bases at V and 0 bases at J, with 10 bases between the two ends. The CDR3 covers 14 residues. The germline V gene has CDR1 SGHTA and CDR2 FQGNSA. CDR3 sequence: CASSSYRSSYEQYF. The DNA of the CDR3 is TGTGCCAGCAGCTCCTACAGGAGCTCCTACGAGCAGTACTTC.

The V and J genes are TRBV19 and TRBJ1-6; a weak D match, TRBD1 (6 bases). The CDR3 has 14 amino acids. Trimming took 3 bases from V and 6 from J, leaving 9 bases between them. Germline V gene data show CDR1 as LNHDA and CDR2 as SQIVND (reference sequence). The CDR3 sequence is CASSMTGANSPLHF. CDR3 DNA: TGTGCCAGTAGTATGACAGGTGCTAATTCACCCCTCCACTTT.

As regards this clone: In the same sample, other DNA sequences code for this CDR3. The chain joins TRBV5-1 to TRBJ1-6; D gene ambiguous. CDR3 length: 14 residues. The V and J ends lost 0 bases and 8 bases respectively, with 9 bases between them. Germline V gives CDR1 SGHRS, CDR2 YFSETQ. The CDR3 DNA sequence: TGCGCCAGCAGCTTGGACAGCAGAGATTCACCCCTCCACTTT. Translating it yields CASSLDSRDSPLHF. The entire variable domain, with the rest obtained from reference TRBV5-1 and TRBJ1-6, is as follows: KAGVTQTPRYLIKTRGQQVTLSCSPISGHRSVSWYQQTPGQGLQFLFEYFSETQRNKGNFPGRFSGRQFSNSRSEMNVSTLELGDSALYLCASSLDSRDSPLHFGNGTRLTVT.

The chain recombines TRBV9 with TRBJ1-5; D might be TRBD1 (6 bases). CDR1 is SGDLS, CDR2 YYNGEE, per germline. There are 15 residues in the CDR3. The germline V and J ends were trimmed by 0 bases and 0 bases, with 7 bases remaining between them. The chain's CDR3 is CASSVEGDSNQPQHF. In DNA, the CDR3 is TGTGCCAGCAGCGTAGAGGGGGATAGCAATCAGCCCCAGCATTTT. Variable domain in full (rest from reference TRBV9 and TRBJ1-5): DSGVTQTPKHLITATGQRVTLRCSPRSGDLSVYWYQQSLDQGLQFLIQYYNGEERAKGNILERFSAQQFPDLHSELNLSSLELGDSALYFCASSVEGDSNQPQHFGDGTRLSIL.

V is TRBV6-7 and J is TRBJ1-5, with no clear D. TRBV6-7 is annotated as an ORF whose role is uncertain. Trimming stripped 0 bases from V and 9 bases from J, with 6 bases between. The CDR3 spans 12 residues. The CDR3 loop is CASSYSSRPQHF. The CDR3 DNA reads as TGTGCCAGCAGTTACTCGAGCCGGCCCCAGCATTTT.

This chain connects TRBV9 to TRBJ2-1, with D perhaps matching TRBD1 (5 bases). Germline values: CDR1 SGDLS, CDR2 YYNGEE. The CDR3 is 13 residues long. V lost 4 bases to trimming and J lost 3 bases, with 8 bases between them. The CDR3 protein is CASSLQDYNEQFF. The CDR3 DNA reads as TGTGCCAGCAGCCTACAGGACTACAATGAGCAGTTCTTC.

The CDR3 DNA is TGTGCCAGCAGCCAAGCGGGGGGACAGGGGGCCGTAGGGCAGTACTTC. Protein product: CASSQAGGQGAVGQYF. The chain employs TRBV3-1 (or the pseudogene TRBV3-2) and TRBJ2-7; 12 nucleotides line up with TRBD1. Per the germline V gene, CDR1 is LGHDT and CDR2 is YNNKEL (reference sequence). J lost 9 bases, V lost 1 base, and 10 bases had no gene match. The CDR3 covers 16 residues.

The V and J genes are TRBV7-2 and TRBJ1-5; D gene uncertain. Germline V lookup: CDR1 SGHTA, CDR2 FQGNSA. The CDR3 sequence is 14 residues long. The ends were cut back, 2 bases at V and 1 base at J, with 6 bases in the middle. CDR3 nucleotides: TGTGCCAGCAGCTTACAGGCGAGCAATCAGCCCCAGCATTTT. Its protein is CASSLQASNQPQHF.

The chain employs TRBV29-1 and TRBJ2-2; 8 nucleotides line up with TRBD2. The CDR3 loop spans 14 amino acids. V shed 6 bases, J shed 6 bases, and the junction held 9 bases outside the gene matches. Germline V gene lookup returns CDR1 SQVTM and CDR2 ANQGSEA. CDR3 sequence (DNA): TGCAGCGTGCCCGGGACTAGTTTTGCCGGGGAGCTGTTTTTT. Protein product: CSVPGTSFAGELFF.

V is TRBV19 and J is TRBJ1-2; D unclear. Trimming removed 3 bases from V and 6 bases from J, with 14 bases in between. This CDR3 region has 14 residues. CDR1 is LNHDA and CDR2 is SQIVND in the germline V gene (reference sequence). CDR3 protein: CASSMLGLGDGYTF. The DNA of the CDR3 is TGTGCCAGTAGTATGCTCGGACTAGGCGATGGCTACACCTTC. The full variable domain, its missing parts supplied by reference TRBV19 and TRBJ1-2, is DGGITQSPKYLFRKEGQNVTLSCEQNLNHDAMYWYRQDPGQGLRLIYYSQIVNDFQKGDIAEGYSVSREKKESFPLTVTSAQKNPTAFYLCASSMLGLGDGYTFGSGTRLTVV.

The chain couples TRBV28 to TRBJ2-2, with 7 bases that match TRBD1. Germline CDR1 reads MDHEN; CDR2 reads SYDVKM. The CDR3 sequence is 14 residues long. V trimming: 5 bases; J trimming: 7 bases; junction bases outside the gene matches: 7. CDR3 coding DNA: TGTGCCAGCAGTCCAGGGGGTTTTGGCGGGGAGCTGTTTTTT. Amino acid sequence: CASSPGGFGGELFF.

This clone was recorded once. The chain combines TRBV3-1 (or the pseudogene TRBV3-2) with TRBJ2-3; 11 bases map to TRBD2. The CDR3 is 16 amino acids. Per germline, CDR1 LGHDT and CDR2 YNNKEL (reference sequence). With 3 bases clipped from V and 0 bases from J, the junction kept 2 bases outside the gene matches. CDR3 coding DNA: TGTGCCAGCAGCCACGGGACTAGCGGTAGCACAGATACGCAGTATTTT. Translated, it gives CASSHGTSGSTDTQYF.

The chain uses TRBV28 and TRBJ2-4; 11 bases match TRBD2. Germline trimming cut 1 base from V and 0 bases from J; bases unmatched to any gene: 2. CDR3 size: 17 residues. Germline assignment: CDR1 MDHEN and CDR2 SYDVKM. Here the CDR3 reads CASSLLGLAAAKNIQYF. The CDR3 region has the DNA TGTGCCAGCAGTTTATTGGGACTAGCGGCAGCCAAAAACATTCAGTACTTC.

This clone was seen ten or more times. Other DNA sequences in this specimen translate into the identical CDR3. The rearrangement joins TRBV15 to TRBJ2-7; 9 bases match TRBD1. The CDR3 contains 12 residues. Germline loops: CDR1 LNHNV, CDR2 YYDKDF (reference sequence). Trimming at V came to 5 bases and at J to 4 bases, leaving 0 bases not matched to a gene. This CDR3 reads CATSGQGYEQYF. CDR3 coding DNA: TGTGCCACCAGCGGACAGGGGTACGAGCAGTACTTC.

V is TRBV7-3 and J is TRBJ2-1; 12 bases align to TRBD2. Germline lookup yields CDR1 SGHTA and CDR2 FQGTGA. J lost 8 bases, V lost 2 bases, and 4 bases had no gene match. The CDR3 is made up of 15 amino acids. This CDR3 is CASSLSGLAGDEQFF. CDR3 coding DNA: TGTGCCAGCAGCTTATCGGGACTAGCGGGCGATGAGCAGTTCTTC.

This chain links TRBV6-5 with TRBJ2-7; TRBD2 agrees at 9 bases. Unmatched junction bases numbered 5, after V lost 2 bases and J lost 3 bases. CDR1 is MNHEY, CDR2 SVGAGI, per germline. The length of the CDR3 is 15 residues. CDR3 nucleotides: TGTGCCAGCAGTTACCTAGCGGGAACACTCTACGAGCAGTACTTC. As protein: CASSYLAGTLYEQYF.

The V gene is TRBV5-1, the J gene TRBJ2-7; TRBD2 matches at 11 bases. The CDR3 totals 16 residues. Trimming cost V 0 bases and J 2 bases; bases outside gene matches: 4. CDR1 is SGHRS, CDR2 YFSETQ, per germline. Here the CDR3 reads CASSLVLAGGTYEQYF. CDR3 nucleotide sequence: TGCGCCAGCAGCTTGGTCCTAGCGGGAGGTACCTACGAGCAGTACTTC.